What follows describes a single TCR beta chain. Its antigen remains unknown. Repertoires were generated with immunoSEQ multiplex PCR, while TCRdb's copy carries only in-frame clones and drops some. The top ten hold 7.9% of the sample, which has 130,000 or so clones, about 82% seen once. The data belong to a study of T cell responses to AZD1222 COVID-19 vaccine. Study-level results: White British donors predominated, females outnumbered males, and clonal diversity was possibly underestimated.

This TCR was recovered from an adult who received the MenACWY meningococcal vaccine as a control. The input for sequencing was peripheral blood, taken 28 days after the second dose of the MenACWY control vaccine.

CDR3 residues: CASSWTGGLAFF. CDR3 bases: TGTGCCAGCAGCTGGACAGGGGGCTTAGCTTTCTTT. The chain carries TRBV13 and TRBJ1-1; TRBD1 matches at 11 bases. CDR3 length: 12 amino acids. Germline CDR1 reads PRHDT; CDR2 reads FYEKMQ (reference sequence). The ends lost 4 bases at V and 10 bases at J; junction bases unmatched: 2.